Listed here is a single TCR beta chain. Its specificity is not known. The data were taken from a study of T cell repertoires in cytomegalovirus infection. Study-level information: Epitope selection comprised recently identified HLA-C-restricted CMV epitopes and well-studied HLA-B-restricted CMV epitopes. Indications of both CMV infection and matching HLA type were provided by public TCR beta signatures.

The CDR3 length is 15 residues. The V segment lost 7 bases and the J segment 6 bases; nucleotides outside the gene matches: 13. Germline CDR1 is MNHNY and CDR2 is SVGAGI (reference sequence). TCRdb re-analysed the reads in MiXCR, keeping a single row per CDR3 protein. The sample has around 570,000 distinct CDR3 sequences, about 40% seen once; the top ten hold 48%. Study results and limitations: Carriers of CMV plus the relevant HLA were identified by cumulative public TCR beta family frequency. Dominating the ex vivo response were TCR beta clonotypes that were CMV-specific and HLA-C-restricted.

The material sequenced was cultured PBMCs, taken from culture after CMV antigen stimulation. The gene calls are TRBV6-6 and TRBJ1-1; 8 nucleotides align to TRBD1. The receptor was derived from a human donor in good health (CMV status not recorded). Some clones in this sample may be carry-over from other donors' samples. CDR3 in amino acids: CASTNRQGLGAEAFF. The CDR3, as DNA: TGTGCCAGCACCAACCGACAGGGGCTGGGGGCTGAAGCTTTCTTT.